Below are 27 T cell receptor beta chains sequenced from a single sample in a study of regulatory T cells in long-lasting Graves disease. Described time point: newly diagnosed GD, antithyroid drugs for less than 3 months. There was RNA extracted from PBMCs, and the TCR library was made from it. Both iRepertoire HTBI primers and Arm-PCR of CDR3 regions were used to build the TCR beta libraries. Each CDR3 protein gets one entry after TCRdb re-called the multiplex PCR reads with MiXCR. The profile shows hundreds of thousands of distinct CDR3 sequences, roughly 17% of them singletons. The same sample was also studied in work on T cells in Graves' hyperthyroidism and ophthalmopathy.

This material consisted of peripheral blood mononuclear cells (PBMCs), taken at new diagnosis, from a patient treated with antithyroid drugs. Source of these receptors: a man aged 40-49 years with Graves disease.

This clonotype has a count of ten or more. The chain is built from TRBV29-1 and TRBJ1-1, with no clear D. The ends were cut back, 2 bases at V and 0 bases at J, with 7 bases in the middle. The CDR3 spans 13 residues. Germline V gene data show CDR1 as SQVTM and CDR2 as ANQGSEA. CDR3 region: CSVEKGMNTEAFF. In DNA form, the CDR3 reads TGCAGCGTTGAAAAGGGCATGAACACTGAAGCTTTCTTT. The complete variable domain, with remaining parts taken from reference TRBV29-1 and TRBJ1-1, reads SAVISQKPSRDICQRGTSLTIQCQVDSQVTMMFWYRQQPGQSLTLIATANQGSEATYESGFVIDKFPISRPNLTFSTLTVSNMSPEDSSIYLCSVEKGMNTEAFFGQGTRLTVV.

In regard to this clonotype: Germline and junction disagree at one end, which may indicate a read error. The chain employs TRBV5-1 and TRBJ2-3; D call uncertain. The CDR3 consists of 13 residues. Germline assignment: CDR1 SGHRS and CDR2 YFSETQ. The CDR3 nucleotides are TGTGCCAGCAGCTTAGACCCCCGGGATACGCAGTATTTT. This gives the protein CASSLDPRDTQYF.

This clonotype was detected ten times or more. The V and J genes are TRBV20-1 and TRBJ2-7; D not certain. CDR1 and CDR2 (germline): DFQATT, SNEGSKA (reference sequence). The CDR3 spans 14 residues. Trimming took 0 bases from V and 0 from J, leaving 9 bases between them. CDR3 amino acids: CSARDWHHSYEQYF. DNA for the CDR3: TGCAGTGCTAGAGATTGGCACCACTCCTACGAGCAGTACTTC.

In this sample, this clonotype turned up many times. The chain has TRBV5-1 and TRBJ2-5, with a tentative D call TRBD2 (5 bases). This CDR3 has 13 amino acids. Germline V gene lookup returns CDR1 SGHRS and CDR2 YFSETQ. Deletions cut 4 bases from V and 5 bases from J, with 12 bases between. The CDR3 nucleotides read TGCGCCAGCAGCAGAGAGGGCGGGGAGACCCAGTACTTC. Protein product: CASSREGGETQYF.

This clonotype showed up many times. V and J are TRBV28 and TRBJ1-2, with 12 bases lining up with TRBD1. This CDR3 is built from 13 residues. Germline-derived CDR1 and CDR2 are MDHEN and SYDVKM. V trimming: 4 bases; J trimming: 8 bases; junction bases outside the gene matches: 2. The CDR3 sequence: CASSSGTGGGYTF. The CDR3 coding sequence is TGTGCCAGCAGTTCCGGGACAGGGGGCGGCTACACCTTC.

The gene calls are TRBV7-9 and TRBJ1-4, with D maybe TRBD1 (5 bases). Looked up from germline, CDR1 is SEHNR and CDR2 is FQNEAQ (reference sequence). Trimming removed 3 bases at V and 1 base at J, with 9 bases between. The CDR3 runs 15 residues. In DNA, the CDR3 is TGTGCCAGCAGCTTGTTTCAGGGAACTAATGAAAAACTGTTTTTT. This encodes CASSLFQGTNEKLFF.

This clonotype was recorded at least ten times. The chain couples TRBV6-1 to TRBJ2-6; D gene uncertain. Germline loops: CDR1 MNHNS, CDR2 SASEGT. CDR3 length: 14 residues. With 6 bases removed from V and 1 base from J, the gap between germline ends came to 7 bases. The CDR3 protein is CASRNPSGANVLTF. The CDR3 bases are TGTGCCAGCAGAAACCCATCTGGGGCCAACGTCCTGACTTTC.

This clonotype was seen many times. The genes are TRBV28 and TRBJ2-7, with 10 bases lining up with TRBD1. V was pared by 6 bases and J by 6 bases, with 11 bases of the junction left unmatched. The CDR3 totals 15 residues. The germline V gene has CDR1 MDHEN and CDR2 SYDVKM. CDR3 region: CASSPRQGARREQYF. Written as DNA, the CDR3 is TGTGCCAGCAGCCCTAGACAGGGGGCGCGTCGCGAGCAGTACTTC.

This clonotype was seen many times. The rearrangement uses TRBV28 and TRBJ2-7; D is uncertain. V shed 2 bases and J shed 8 bases, with 19 bases lying between them. Germline-derived CDR1 and CDR2 are MDHEN and SYDVKM. The CDR3 consists of 15 residues. The CDR3 DNA reads as TGTGCCAGCAGTTTACCCCTCTCGGGCATATCCAAGCAGTACTTC. As protein: CASSLPLSGISKQYF.

The V gene is TRBV9, the J gene TRBJ2-5; 9 nucleotides match TRBD1. Germline V gene data show CDR1 as SGDLS and CDR2 as YYNGEE. The CDR3 loop spans 15 amino acids. The V segment lost 4 bases and the J segment 5 bases; nucleotides outside the gene matches: 9. The CDR3 sequence is CASSPPRGTGETQYF. The CDR3 DNA is TGTGCCAGCAGCCCTCCCCGCGGGACAGGGGAGACCCAGTACTTC. Looking up the rest from reference TRBV9 and TRBJ2-5 gives the full variable domain: DSGVTQTPKHLITATGQRVTLRCSPRSGDLSVYWYQQSLDQGLQFLIQYYNGEERAKGNILERFSAQQFPDLHSELNLSSLELGDSALYFCASSPPRGTGETQYFGPGTRLLVL.

This clonotype was detected only a few times. The J gene is TRBJ1-1, the V gene TRBV9; 9 nucleotides line up with TRBD1. The junction had 7 bases not matched to a gene; V was cut back by 2 bases and J by 5 bases. The length of the CDR3 is 15 residues. Germline CDR1 reads SGDLS; CDR2 reads YYNGEE. The CDR3 reads CASSVFPGQGTEAFF. The CDR3 region has the DNA TGTGCCAGCAGCGTCTTCCCGGGACAGGGAACTGAAGCTTTCTTT.

At least ten counts were recorded for this clonotype. The chain combines TRBV29-1 with TRBJ2-5; TRBD2 is a possible D gene (7 bases). The CDR3 loop spans 14 amino acids. Germline assignment: CDR1 SQVTM and CDR2 ANQGSEA. The germline V and J ends were trimmed by 3 bases and 4 bases, with 15 bases remaining between them. As DNA, the CDR3 is TGCAGCGTTGATGCGGCGGGGGCAGGAGAGACCCAGTACTTC. Amino acid sequence: CSVDAAGAGETQYF. The complete variable domain, with remaining parts taken from reference TRBV29-1 and TRBJ2-5, reads SAVISQKPSRDICQRGTSLTIQCQVDSQVTMMFWYRQQPGQSLTLIATANQGSEATYESGFVIDKFPISRPNLTFSTLTVSNMSPEDSSIYLCSVDAAGAGETQYFGPGTRLLVL.

This chain connects TRBV9 to TRBJ1-6, with a weak D call TRBD1 (6 bases). V was shortened by 0 bases and J by 9 bases, with 10 bases between the two germline ends. Germline loops: CDR1 SGDLS, CDR2 YYNGEE. This CDR3 is built from 14 residues. The CDR3 DNA sequence: TGTGCCAGCAGCGTAGAGGGGGGGAGTTCACCCCTCCACTTT. This encodes CASSVEGGSSPLHF.

This clonotype was found many times. This chain joins TRBV19 and TRBJ1-1, with D tentatively TRBD1 (5 bases). V was cut by 7 bases and J by 1 base, with 22 bases left in between. CDR1 is LNHDA, CDR2 SQIVND, per germline (reference sequence). The length of the CDR3 is 17 residues. CDR3 DNA sequence: TGTGCCAGTAACCATAGACAGTCCGTGGGCGGGAACACTGAAGCTTTCTTT. Its protein is CASNHRQSVGGNTEAFF.

This sequence joins TRBV12-3 or TRBV12-4 and TRBJ2-3, with 7 bases lining up with TRBD2. Trimming cost V 3 bases and J 0 bases; bases outside gene matches: 6. The CDR3 is 16 amino acids. The CDR3 bases are TGTGCCAGCAGTTTGGGGCGGGGGATAAGCACAGATACGCAGTATTTT. It codes for CASSLGRGISTDTQYF.

This chain links TRBV5-1 with TRBJ2-3, with D unclear. V lost 4 bases and J lost 2, with 11 bases in between. The germline gives CDR1 SGHRS, CDR2 YFSETQ. The CDR3 contains 14 residues. CDR3 nucleotides: TGCGCCAGCAGCGTATCTAGGGTCACAGATACGCAGTATTTT. As protein: CASSVSRVTDTQYF.

Many counts were recorded for this clonotype. CDR3 sequence reads: CASSHPQGYEQYF. The CDR3 region has the DNA TGTGCCAGCAGCCATCCACAGGGTTACGAGCAGTACTTC. The chain combines TRBV7-8 with TRBJ2-7, with D perhaps matching TRBD1 (6 bases). Germline V gene data show CDR1 as SGHVS and CDR2 as FQNEAQ. Trimming pared 5 bases from V and 4 bases from J, leaving 12 bases between. The CDR3 contains 13 residues.

This clonotype was recorded a few times. The chain uses TRBV5-5 and TRBJ1-4; D is perhaps TRBD1 (5 bases). Deletions cut 1 base from V and 3 bases from J, with 7 bases between. Germline CDR1 reads SGHKS; CDR2 reads YYEKEE (reference sequence). The CDR3 extends over 14 amino acids. The CDR3 DNA sequence: TGTGCCAGCAGCTTGTTGGGACCTAATGAAAAACTGTTTTTT. Amino acid sequence: CASSLLGPNEKLFF. Using reference TRBV5-5 and TRBJ1-4 for the parts outside the CDR3, the full variable domain is DAGVTQSPTHLIKTRGQQVTLRCSPISGHKSVSWYQQVLGQGPQFIFQYYEKEERGRGNFPDRFSARQFPNYSSELNVNALLLGDSALYLCASSLLGPNEKLFFGSGTQLSVL.

This clonotype was picked up many times. The chain links TRBV20-1 to TRBJ1-1; 9 bases match TRBD1. Germline loops: CDR1 DFQATT, CDR2 SNEGSKA (reference sequence). This CDR3 is built from 15 residues. The ends lost 4 bases at V and 0 bases at J; junction bases unmatched: 6. The CDR3 is CSAKKGQGLNTEAFF. In DNA, the CDR3 is TGCAGTGCTAAGAAGGGACAGGGCTTGAACACTGAAGCTTTCTTT.

In its sample, this clonotype was seen many times. The chain combines TRBV20-1 with TRBJ2-1; no clear D gene. Between the trimmed V and J ends, which lost 3 bases and 2 bases, there was a span of 8 bases. CDR1 DFQATT and CDR2 SNEGSKA come from the germline V gene (reference sequence). CDR3 length equals 13 residues. CDR3 sequence reads: CSASKVTYNEQFF. CDR3 DNA: TGCAGTGCTAGTAAAGTAACCTACAATGAGCAGTTCTTC.

This clonotype has just a few counts. The chain has TRBV12-3 or TRBV12-4 and TRBJ2-1, with D possibly TRBD1 on 5 matching bases. The CDR3 is 11 residues long. The germline V and J ends were trimmed by 6 bases and 6 bases, with 6 bases remaining between them. The CDR3 DNA reads TGTGCCAGCAGACAGGTCAATGAGCAGTTCTTC. Protein product: CASRQVNEQFF.

The sample holds many counts of this clonotype. This chain connects TRBV18 to TRBJ2-2; D unclear. The CDR3 is 16 amino acids. Between the trimmed V and J ends, which lost 2 bases and 6 bases, there was a span of 16 bases. Germline V lookup: CDR1 KGHSH, CDR2 LQKENI. CDR3 bases: TGTGCCAGCTCACCAGCCGCAACCTCACACCCCGGGGAGCTGTTTTTT. It is translated as CASSPAATSHPGELFF.

The chain joins TRBV19 to TRBJ2-1; TRBD1 matches at 7 bases. Germline CDR1 is LNHDA and CDR2 is SQIVND (reference sequence). V lost 5 bases, J lost 4 bases, and 5 bases stayed unmatched. The CDR3 covers 14 residues. The CDR3 DNA reads as TGTGCCAGTAGTGCAGGGGGTGGTTACAATGAGCAGTTCTTC. This sequence encodes CASSAGGGYNEQFF.

This clonotype was detected ten times or more. The chain combines TRBV28 with TRBJ1-1; a possible D gene is TRBD1 (6 bases). Per germline, CDR1 MDHEN and CDR2 SYDVKM. Trimming removed 3 bases from V and 1 base from J, with 24 bases in between. This CDR3 comprises 19 residues. The CDR3 protein is CASSFGGTHGGRRNTEAFF. CDR3 in DNA: TGTGCCAGCAGTTTTGGGGGGACGCACGGGGGCCGCAGGAACACTGAAGCTTTCTTT.

The DNA for the CDR3 is TGTGCCAGCAGTGATAACGTCAATCAGCGAGAGACCCAGTACTTC. Its protein is CASSDNVNQRETQYF. The gene calls are TRBV25-1 and TRBJ2-5; no definite D call. The CDR3 contains 15 residues. Trimming stripped 3 bases from V and 4 bases from J, with 15 bases between. The germline gives CDR1 MGHDK, CDR2 SYGVNS.

At least ten counts were recorded for this clonotype. J is TRBJ2-3 and V is TRBV5-1, with D perhaps TRBD2 (7 bases). The V gene lost 0 bases and the J gene lost 5 bases, with 10 bases spanning the gap. The CDR3 contains 14 residues. Germline CDR1 and CDR2: SGHRS and YFSETQ. The CDR3 loop is CASSLEGGGDTQYF. The CDR3, as DNA: TGCGCCAGCAGCTTGGAGGGAGGGGGAGATACGCAGTATTTT.

With respect to this clonotype: This may come from a read error, since a much larger clone is one base off. V usage is TRBV2 and J usage is TRBJ2-4; TRBD1 matches 8 bases. TRBJ2-5 matches the DNA end more closely, so the J call is doubtful. Germline CDR1 is SNHLY and CDR2 is FYNNEI. CDR3 length: 15 residues. The CDR3 nucleotides are TGTGCCAGCAGTGAAGACAGGGGGACCCGGGAGACCCAGTACTTC. Translating it yields CASSEDRGTRETQYF.